These T cell receptor beta chains were read from a single sample in a study of T cell repertoires in cytomegalovirus infection. Via MiXCR, TCRdb re-called the reads, giving one row per CDR3 protein. Among around 530,000 distinct CDR3 sequences listed, about 17% were seen once. The sample taken for sequencing was CD8+ T cells from PBMCs. The source is a human donor in good health (CMV status not recorded). Some clones in this sample may be carry-over from other donors' samples. Each CDR3 is given with its conserved first and last residue. The D gene is left open where the match is weak. Clone size is stated in some rows and not others, as once, few, many or a class when expanded.

NA TRBJ1-4 many TRBV15 12 TGTGCCACCAGCACCTCCGAGGAAAAACTGTTTTTT CATSTSEEKLFF
NA TRBJ2-5 many TRBV2 13 TGTGCCTTTACAGGGCCCTCGCTGGAGACCCAGTACTTC CAFTGPSLETQYF
TRBD2 TRBJ2-1 many TRBV11-2 15 TGTGCCAGCAGCTTAGAAGGGACTAGTTACAATGAGCAGTTCTTC CASSLEGTSYNEQFF
NA TRBJ1-2 many TRBV27 13 TGTGCCAGCGGCTCCCTTGGGGGCATCGGCTACACCTTC CASGSLGGIGYTF
NA TRBJ1-2 few TRBV19 10 TGTGCCAGTGGGGGCTCTGGCTACACCTTC CASGGSGYTF
NA TRBJ2-7 NA TRBV18 16 TGTGCCAGCTCCGGAGTTTTAGAGGGTCTAGCCTACGAGCAGTACTTC CASSGVLEGLAYEQYF
TRBD2 TRBJ2-1 many TRBV7-6 18 TGTGCCAGCAGCTTAGATTGGGCTAGCGGGGGGCCTACAGATGAGCAGTTCTTC CASSLDWASGGPTDEQFF
NA TRBJ2-3 few TRBV20-1 14 TGCAGTGCTAGATGGGACCGGTACACAGATACGCAGTATTTT CSARWDRYTDTQYF
NA TRBJ1-1 many TRBV7-9 15 TGTGCCAGCAGCTTATCGTCGCGCGGGAACACTGAAGCTTTCTTT CASSLSSRGNTEAFF
NA TRBJ2-3 many TRBV7-9 15 TGTGCCAGCAGCCCCTTTGCCGATAGCACAGATACGCAGTATTTT CASSPFADSTDTQYF
TRBD1 TRBJ2-7 NA TRBV6-6 16 TGTGCCAGCAGTTACTCCCGCAGGGGGCTGTCCTACGAGCAGTACTTC CASSYSRRGLSYEQYF
NA TRBJ1-1 NA TRBV10-2 16 TGCGCCAGCAGTGAGCGGGCAACAGGAATAATCACTGAAGCTTTCTTT CASSERATGIITEAFF
NA TRBJ2-7 many TRBV7-9 11 TGTGCCAGCAGCCCGGAGTACGAGCAGTACTTC CASSPEYEQYF
NA TRBJ2-1 NA TRBV6-2/TRBV6-3 18 TGTGCCAGCAGTTACTCGATCGGCGGGGCCCTCTCCTACAATGAGCAGTTCTTC CASSYSIGGALSYNEQFF
NA TRBJ2-5 few TRBV7-9 14 TGTGCCAGCAGCTTAGCAGGGGTGGAAGAGACCCAGTACTTC CASSLAGVEETQYF
NA TRBJ1-3 NA TRBV9 11 TGTGCCAGCAAAGGTGGAAACACCATATATTTT CASKGGNTIYF
NA TRBJ2-1 few TRBV28 14 TGTGCCAGCAGTTTCCCCGACCCCCACAATGAGCAGTTCTTC CASSFPDPHNEQFF
TRBD1 TRBJ1-4 NA TRBV29-1 13 TGCAGCGTTGAAGAAGGGGGCCGGGAAAAACTGTTTTTT CSVEEGGREKLFF
NA TRBJ1-1 NA TRBV20-1 15 TGCAGTGCTAGTACGACAGTAGTAATGAACACTGAAGCTTTCTTT CSASTTVVMNTEAFF
NA TRBJ1-1 NA TRBV27 13 TGTGCCAGCAGTTTAATCGGGCGCACTGAAGCTTTCTTT CASSLIGRTEAFF
NA TRBJ2-1 NA TRBV24-1 16 TGTGCCACCAGCTCCCAGGGACTCGAAGAAGGCAATGAGCAGTTCTTC CATSSQGLEEGNEQFF
TRBD1 TRBJ1-1 NA TRBV27 16 TGTGCCAGCAGTCCCTCGACAGGGGAAAAGGTGACTGAAGCTTTCTTT CASSPSTGEKVTEAFF
TRBD2 TRBJ2-1 many TRBV5-6 15 TGTGCCAGCAGCTTGAGTCTAGCGGGGTTCAATGAGCAGTTCTTC CASSLSLAGFNEQFF
NA TRBJ1-1 few TRBV4-2 14 TGTGCCAGCAGCCAAACAGTGCGGACCACTGAAGCTTTCTTT CASSQTVRTTEAFF
NA TRBJ1-5 few TRBV6-1 13 TGTGCCACCTCCGGATCAGGCAATCAGCCCCAGCATTTT CATSGSGNQPQHF
NA TRBJ1-2 few TRBV27 17 TGTGCCAGCAGCCCCAAGGGAGGGGCGCGGGGAATCTATGGCTACACCTTC CASSPKGGARGIYGYTF
TRBD1 TRBJ1-1 once TRBV5-1 14 TGCGCCAGCAGCAATTCTCCAGGGGGCACTGAAGCTTTCTTT CASSNSPGGTEAFF
NA TRBJ2-7 few TRBV27 15 TGTGCCAGCAGTTTTATCCCCCAAACGTCCAACGAGCAGTACTTC CASSFIPQTSNEQYF
TRBD2 TRBJ2-5 NA TRBV7-6 14 TGTGCCAGCAGCTTAGCGGGAGGGCCGAAGACCCAGTACTTC CASSLAGGPKTQYF
TRBD2 TRBJ2-1 NA TRBV29-1 15 TGCAGCGCGACCCCCGGGACTAGCGGTAACAATGAGCAGTTCTTC CSATPGTSGNNEQFF
TRBD1 TRBJ1-2 NA TRBV27 14 TGTGCCACCTCTAACCGGGACAGGGTTGAGGGCTACACCTTC CATSNRDRVEGYTF
TRBD1 TRBJ2-7 NA TRBV12-5 14 TGTGCTAGTGGTTCCCGGACAGGATTGGGCGAGCAGTACTTC CASGSRTGLGEQYF
TRBD2 TRBJ2-2 many TRBV7-2 18 TGTGCCAGCAGCCCCCATGAATCGGCCACTAGCGTCAGCGGGGAGCTGTTTTTT CASSPHESATSVSGELFF
NA TRBJ2-1 NA TRBV19 16 TGTGCCAGTAGTATAGTAAAGCGCATGCCCTACAATGAGCAGTTCTTC CASSIVKRMPYNEQFF
TRBD2 TRBJ2-5 many TRBV6-1 18 TGTGCCAGTACACTAGCGGGGGGCCTTAGCTCTTACCAAGAGACCCAGTACTTC CASTLAGGLSSYQETQYF
NA TRBJ2-3 few TRBV7-9 14 TGTGCCAGCAGCTCTGGGGGGGCAATAGATACGCAGTATTTT CASSSGGAIDTQYF
TRBD2 TRBJ2-3 NA TRBV27 15 TGTGCCAGCAGTCTAGGACTAGTGGGGATAGATACGCAGTATTTT CASSLGLVGIDTQYF
NA TRBJ1-2 few TRBV5-5 12 TGTGCCAGCAGCTTGACGTCTGGGGGCTACACCTTC CASSLTSGGYTF
TRBD1 TRBJ1-5 many TRBV12-3/TRBV12-4 14 TGTGCCAGCAGCACGGACAGGGCGAATCAGCCCCAGCATTTT CASSTDRANQPQHF
NA TRBJ1-5 many TRBV7-2 16 TGTGCCAGCAGCGTCACGACGGGACGTCTTAATCAGCCCCAGCATTTT CASSVTTGRLNQPQHF
NA TRBJ1-1 few TRBV7-9 14 TGTGCCAGCAGCTCCAAAGGGGCGGTCACTGAAGCTTTCTTT CASSSKGAVTEAFF
NA TRBJ1-5 many TRBV7-8 12 TGTGCCAGCAGCTTACTACATCAGCCCCAGCATTTT CASSLLHQPQHF
TRBD1 TRBJ1-2 many TRBV7-9 13 TGTGCCAGCAGCTTAGGTCAGGGGGAAGGCTACACCTTC CASSLGQGEGYTF
NA TRBJ1-6 NA TRBV7-9 16 TGTGCCAGCAGCCTCCCGGAGCTCTACCCAGATTCACCCCTCCACTTT CASSLPELYPDSPLHF
TRBD2 TRBJ2-5 many TRBV28 14 TGTGCCAGCAGTCCGCTCGGGAGGCAAGAGACCCAGTACTTC CASSPLGRQETQYF